The present TCR beta chain was sequenced within a study of blood T cell repertoires in COVID-19 (dated by TCRdb to the early 2020s). For the wider study: Samples covering the acute and convalescent phases of COVID-19 were provided by collaborators in the United States, Italy and Spain. Deeply sampled blood TCRbeta repertoires from subjects exposed to, actively infected with, or recovered from COVID-19 were included in the dataset. The prospective study material was composed of cDNA or gDNA derived from T cells, B-cell-depleted T cells, or PBMCs. The repertoires were released in a freely available public database meant as a resource for research on the immune response to SARS-CoV-2. A de-identified subject ID, COVID-19 status, age in years and sex were almost always included in the sample metadata. HLA class I and class II types, where available, came from metadata supplied by the sample provider rather than from assay-based typing. The samples were drawn from the first 160 participants of the ongoing ImmuneRACE study and from 1,254 subjects provided by 6 global collaborators. What the work shows at the level of the full study, not this receptor alone: How much clinical and demographic metadata was included differed by source and by participant, and the metadata was provided uncurated.

The CDR3 contains 14 residues, cysteine and phenylalanine counted. Here the CDR3 DNA is all that survives: 42 bases in frame from base 1. Reading the germline V gene (reference sequence) gives CDR1 LNHDA and CDR2 SQIVND. Trimming costs V 11 bases and J 8 bases, and their ends lie 24 bases apart. Participants in the prospective study were aged roughly 18 to 90 years, lived in under 30 United States geographic areas, and enrolled through a virtual design. In the prospective study, cohorts were assigned on the basis of participant-reported clinical history obtained from a screening survey and a study questionnaire. Mobile phlebotomists in the prospective study collected whole blood, serum and a nasopharyngeal or oropharyngeal swab from every participant. Over a roughly two-month period, participants in the prospective study had the option of providing additional blood draws and questionnaires. Before DNA extraction, blood samples from the prospective study were shipped at room temperature or frozen.

With respect to this clone: What antigen it recognizes has not been identified. Per-base quality was not reported, and no clone a single base away is much larger than it.

The immunoSEQ Assay, a bias-controlled multiplex PCR, was used to amplify TCRbeta CDR3 regions from genomic DNA. The authors' analysis ran thus. Within the assay, amplification of reference gene primers was used to estimate how many nucleated cells each sample contained. Sequence reads were collapsed and filtered to measure the absolute abundance of every unique TCRbeta CDR3 rearrangement. For each sample, productive Simpson clonality was calculated as the square root of Simpson's diversity index over productive rearrangements. The immuneACCESS repertoire file appears here via TCRdb, limited to in-frame rearrangements. These files lack a portion of the clones; in checked studies, under half of the deficit traces to unresolved V genes, and the cause of the others is not known. The V and J calls and the clone size are those of that table, but D and trimming were determined from the DNA. The sample data list over 350,000 clones, and around nine tenths of these were observed just once. Jointly, the top ten make up under 2.5% of the sample.

This sequence was found in a young woman with acute COVID-19. The V and J genes are TRBV19 and TRBJ1-2; possibly the D gene is TRBD1, per 5 matching bases. Sequencing was carried out using PBMCs or T cells enriched from blood (not recorded which). Read as DNA, the sequence is TGTGCCCTCCATTGGGCGTGGGGGGTTGACGGCTACACCTTC. Its translation is CALHWAWGVDGYTF.